These T cell receptor beta chains were read from a single sample in a study of T cells after yellow fever vaccination. TCRdb passed the 5' RACE reads through MiXCR, listing each CDR3 protein once. The profile shows about 430,000 distinct CDR3 sequences, approximately 19% of them singletons. Sequencing was performed on PBMCs, taken before the yellow fever booster vaccination. These TCRs come from a man aged 18 to 29 who received the YFV17D yellow fever vaccine. CDR3s include the opening cysteine and the closing phenylalanine or tryptophan. A D gene is named only where the DNA matches it firmly. Clone size is not always given. Where it is, it says once, few, many or a class for expanded clones.

>TRBV7-2|few|-|TRBJ1-2
TGTGCCAGCAGCGGAGGCGGGGGGCCGTATGGCTACACCTTC
CASSGGGGPYGYTF
>TRBV5-1|-|TRBD1|TRBJ1-4
TGCGCCAGCAGCTTGGGGACAGGGATAAATGAAAAACTGTTTTTT
CASSLGTGINEKLFF
>TRBV24-1|once|TRBD1|TRBJ2-3
TGTGCCACCAGTGATATACAGGGGTCAGATACGCAGTATTTT
CATSDIQGSDTQYF
>TRBV14|once|-|TRBJ1-2
TGTGCCAGCAGCCAAGGTTGGACAGACCTCTATGGCTACACCTTC
CASSQGWTDLYGYTF
>TRBV12-5|-|-|TRBJ1-1
TGTGCTAGTGGTGAGACAGGTTGGGACACTGAAGCTTTCTTT
CASGETGWDTEAFF
>TRBV11-3|few|-|TRBJ2-3
TGTGCCAGCAGCTCACAGGGAGATACGCAGTATTTT
CASSSQGDTQYF
>TRBV7-9|-|-|TRBJ2-3
TGTGGAAACGACGACTGGGGCAAAGACACAGATACGCAGTATTTT
CGNDDWGKDTDTQYF
>TRBV7-6|many|TRBD1|TRBJ1-6
TGTGCCAGCAGCTTGGGGACAGGGGGTTTTTCACCCCTCCACTTT
CASSLGTGGFSPLHF
>TRBV6-2/TRBV6-3|-|-|TRBJ1-2
TGTGCCAGCAGTCCCCACGAGGTGGCCGCTCGCTATGGCTACACCTTC
CASSPHEVAARYGYTF
>TRBV28|-|-|TRBJ1-3
TGTGCCAGCAGTTTAAGCCCGCAGGCCTCTGGAAACACCATATATTTT
CASSLSPQASGNTIYF
>TRBV7-9|-|-|TRBJ2-5
TGTGCCAGCAGCACCCCCCTGGGACCAACACTAAACCAAGAGACCCAGTACTTC
CASSTPLGPTLNQETQYF
>TRBV6-5|-|-|TRBJ1-4
TGTGCCAGCAGTTACTCGAAAACCCGCTGGGGTGAAAAACTGTTTTTT
CASSYSKTRWGEKLFF
>TRBV11-2|few|-|TRBJ1-3
TGTGCCAGCAGCCTCCTGGCTGGAAACACCATATATTTT
CASSLLAGNTIYF
>TRBV18|few|TRBD1|TRBJ1-2
TGTGCCAGCTCACCCGGACAGGGGGGCTACACCTTC
CASSPGQGGYTF
>TRBV6-1|-|TRBD2|TRBJ2-3
TGTGCCAGCAGTGAGCTAGCGGGGAGCGCCACAGATACGCAGTATTTT
CASSELAGSATDTQYF
>TRBV25-1|many|-|TRBJ1-1
TGTGCCAGCAGTGAAAGATTGGGCGGACCGAACACTGAAGCTTTCTTT
CASSERLGGPNTEAFF
>TRBV19|-|TRBD1|TRBJ1-3
TGTGCCAGTAGTATCGGACAGGGGGACTCTGGAAACACCATATATTTT
CASSIGQGDSGNTIYF
>TRBV29-1|few|-|TRBJ2-5
TGCAGCGCCGAGACCCAGTACTTC
CSAETQYF
>TRBV5-1|few|-|TRBJ1-1
TGCGCCAGCAGCATTCAAGGGGCTGAAGCTTTCTTT
CASSIQGAEAFF
>TRBV7-9|-|TRBD1|TRBJ1-2
TGTGCCAGCAGCTCCGACAGGGGGAAAGTCTATGGCTACACCTTC
CASSSDRGKVYGYTF
>TRBV20-1|few|-|TRBJ2-5
TGCAGTGCTAGAGATTCACAGCAAGAGACCCAGTACTTC
CSARDSQQETQYF